Listed here are 8 T cell receptor beta chains from one sample, sequenced in a study of cytomegalovirus exposure and HLA in healthy donors. Primers: 60 Vbeta forward and 13 Jbeta reverse. Profiled with immunoSEQ multiplex PCR; TCRdb holds only in-frame clones, not every one. The sample includes fewer than 85,000 clones, 84% of them seen just once. The sequencing sample was made of PBMCs. The source is a man in his 70s in good health and CMV-seropositive.

This chain uses TRBV11-2 with TRBJ2-5; 7 bases are a match to TRBD2. CDR1 is SGHAT and CDR2 is FQNNGV in the germline V gene. CDR3 length: 14 residues. V shed 3 bases and J 4 bases; nucleotides not matched to a gene: 5. The CDR3 region is CASSFGLVGETQYF. In DNA form, the CDR3 reads TGTGCCAGCAGCTTCGGACTAGTAGGAGAGACCCAGTACTTC.

The chain has TRBV25-1 and TRBJ2-1, with a possible D match to TRBD2 (6 bases). V gave up 6 bases and J gave up 1 base, with 19 bases separating them. Germline V gene lookup returns CDR1 MGHDK and CDR2 SYGVNS. CDR3 length: 17 amino acids. The CDR3 bases are TGTGCCAGCAGCCTAAAGAGGGGACTTCTATCCTACAATGAGCAGTTCTTC. Protein sequence: CASSLKRGLLSYNEQFF.

The gene calls are TRBV27 and TRBJ2-3; D unresolved. CDR1 MNHEY and CDR2 SMNVEV come from the germline V gene (reference sequence). The CDR3 runs to 15 residues. Between the trimmed V and J ends, which lost 5 bases and 2 bases, there was a span of 14 bases. The CDR3 is CASSPRRPPTDTQYF. CDR3 coding DNA: TGTGCCAGCAGTCCGCGGAGACCACCCACAGATACGCAGTATTTT.

This chain connects TRBV9 to TRBJ2-7; 9 bases agree with TRBD2. This CDR3 is 16 amino acids long. The trim removed 0 bases at V and 4 bases at J, leaving 8 bases unmatched. Germline CDR1 and CDR2: SGDLS and YYNGEE. The CDR3 DNA reads TGTGCCAGCAGCGTAGATTTGGGTAGCGGGAGTTACGAGCAGTACTTC. It encodes CASSVDLGSGSYEQYF.

The chain has TRBV2 and TRBJ1-5; possible D gene TRBD1, 5 bases. From germline, CDR1 is SNHLY and CDR2 FYNNEI. V was cut by 4 bases and J by 0 bases, with 10 bases left in between. This CDR3 is built from 15 residues. CDR3 DNA: TGTGCCAGCAGTGTGACAGCGTATAGCAATCAGCCCCAGCATTTT. Its translation: CASSVTAYSNQPQHF.

The chain carries TRBV28 and TRBJ1-2, with 7 bases matching TRBD1. Germline CDR1 reads MDHEN; CDR2 reads SYDVKM. This CDR3 comprises 16 residues. V lost 3 bases to trimming and J lost 7 bases; unmatched junction nucleotides: 14. DNA of the CDR3: TGTGCCAGCAGTTTTCCCCCGGGACAGCCGGGCGGTGGCTACACCTTC. It specifies CASSFPPGQPGGGYTF.

The chain has TRBV27 and TRBJ1-1; D call uncertain. V gave up 9 bases and J gave up 4 bases, with 15 bases separating them. Germline CDR1 MNHEY, CDR2 SMNVEV (reference sequence). The CDR3 consists of 13 residues. The CDR3 sequence is CASMRPTGTEAFF. The CDR3 nucleotides read TGTGCCAGTATGCGACCGACGGGCACTGAAGCTTTCTTT.

V gene TRBV15 combines with J gene TRBJ2-7; D gene ambiguous. Germline V lookup: CDR1 LNHNV, CDR2 YYDKDF (reference sequence). The CDR3 sequence is 13 residues long. Trimming stripped 0 bases from V and 2 bases from J, with 5 bases between. CDR3 nucleotide sequence: TGTGCCACCAGCAGAGATGCAGCCTACGAGCAGTACTTC. It yields the protein CATSRDAAYEQYF.